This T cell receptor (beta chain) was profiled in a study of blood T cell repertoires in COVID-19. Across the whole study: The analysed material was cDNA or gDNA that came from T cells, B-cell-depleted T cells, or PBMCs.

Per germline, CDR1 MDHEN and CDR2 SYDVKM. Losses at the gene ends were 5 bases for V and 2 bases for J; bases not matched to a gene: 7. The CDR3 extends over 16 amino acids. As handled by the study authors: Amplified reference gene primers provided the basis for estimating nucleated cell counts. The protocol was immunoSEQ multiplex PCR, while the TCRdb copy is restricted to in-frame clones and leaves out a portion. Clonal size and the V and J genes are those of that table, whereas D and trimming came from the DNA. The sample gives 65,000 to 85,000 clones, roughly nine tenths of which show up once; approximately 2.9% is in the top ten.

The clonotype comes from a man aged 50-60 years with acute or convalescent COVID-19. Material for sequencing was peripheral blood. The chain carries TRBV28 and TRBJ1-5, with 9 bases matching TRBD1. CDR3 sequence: CASSLTQGAGNQPQHF. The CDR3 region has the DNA TGTGCCAGCAGTCTGACACAGGGGGCCGGCAATCAGCCCCAGCATTTT.